The TCR beta chain described here comes from a study of OX40 agonist ivuxolimab in advanced cancers. Overall study: Dose-escalation patients' cancers were hepatocellular carcinoma, melanoma, renal cell or head and neck cancer.

The CDR3 length is 19 residues. Germline CDR1 reads LGHNA; CDR2 reads YSLEER. The germline V and J ends were trimmed by 7 bases and 5 bases, with 32 bases remaining between them. Comment on this clone: Its cognate antigen is unknown.

Findings and limits, study-wide: Among the nonresponders, some also had low normalized T-cell clonal expansion. The CD4+ and CD8+ T cells in the blood had expanded clonally by week 6 at 0.1 to 3.0 mg/kg.

Measured with immunoSEQ multiplex PCR; TCRdb has only the in-frame clones, and not every one. The sample holds tens of thousands of clones; 89% are singletons and the top ten take 0.3% to 0.45%. This chain links TRBV4-3 with TRBJ1-2; D gene uncertain. Sample: CD4+ or CD8+ T cells sorted from blood, taken in a trial of the OX40 agonist ivuxolimab. This receptor was obtained from an adult with an advanced solid tumor such as melanoma, head and neck, liver or kidney cancer. CDR3 in amino acids: CASTGDDETQATVCYGYTF. CDR3 DNA sequence: TGCGCCAGCACCGGCGACGACGAAACTCAGGCTACCGTCTGTTATGGCTACACCTTC.